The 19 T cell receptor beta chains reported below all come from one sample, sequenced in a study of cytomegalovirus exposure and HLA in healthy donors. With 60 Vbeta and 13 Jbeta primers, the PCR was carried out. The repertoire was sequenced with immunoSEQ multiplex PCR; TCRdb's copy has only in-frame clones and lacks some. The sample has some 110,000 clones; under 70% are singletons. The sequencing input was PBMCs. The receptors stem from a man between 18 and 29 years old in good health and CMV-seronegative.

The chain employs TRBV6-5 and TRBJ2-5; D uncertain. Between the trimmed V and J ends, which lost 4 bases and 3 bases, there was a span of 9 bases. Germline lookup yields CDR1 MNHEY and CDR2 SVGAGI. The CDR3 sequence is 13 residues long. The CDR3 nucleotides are TGTGCCAGCAGTTCGAGAACCAAAGAGACCCAGTACTTC. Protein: CASSSRTKETQYF.

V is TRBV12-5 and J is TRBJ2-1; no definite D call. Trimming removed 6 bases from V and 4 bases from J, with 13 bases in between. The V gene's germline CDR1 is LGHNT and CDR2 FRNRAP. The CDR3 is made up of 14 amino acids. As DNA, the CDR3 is TGTGCTAGTGGCTTAAATACTCCGTACAATGAGCAGTTCTTC. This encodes CASGLNTPYNEQFF. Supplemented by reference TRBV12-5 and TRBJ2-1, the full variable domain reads DARVTQTPRHKVTEMGQEVTMRCQPILGHNTVFWYRQTMMQGLELLAYFRNRAPLDDSGMPKDRFSAEMPDATLATLKIQPSEPRDSAVYFCASGLNTPYNEQFFGPGTRLTVL.

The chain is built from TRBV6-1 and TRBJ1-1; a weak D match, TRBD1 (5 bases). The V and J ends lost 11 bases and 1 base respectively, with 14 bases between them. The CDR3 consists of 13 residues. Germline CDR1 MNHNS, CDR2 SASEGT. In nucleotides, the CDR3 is TGTGCCGGCATGGGGGGGTGGAACACTGAAGCTTTCTTT. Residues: CAGMGGWNTEAFF.

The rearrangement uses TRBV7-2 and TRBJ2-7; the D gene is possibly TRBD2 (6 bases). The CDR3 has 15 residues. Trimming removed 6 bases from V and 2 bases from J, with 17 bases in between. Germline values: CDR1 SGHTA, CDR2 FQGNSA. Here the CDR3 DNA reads TGTGCCAGCAGTTTGTCTGCGGGACCCACCTACGAGCAGTACTTC. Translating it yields CASSLSAGPTYEQYF.

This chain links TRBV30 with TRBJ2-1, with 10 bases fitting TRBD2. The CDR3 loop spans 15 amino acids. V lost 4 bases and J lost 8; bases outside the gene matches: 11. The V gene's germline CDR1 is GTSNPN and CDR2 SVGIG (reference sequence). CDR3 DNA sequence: TGTGCCTGGACTCAATCTAGCGGGAGTAGGGATGAGCAGTTCTTC. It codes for CAWTQSSGSRDEQFF.

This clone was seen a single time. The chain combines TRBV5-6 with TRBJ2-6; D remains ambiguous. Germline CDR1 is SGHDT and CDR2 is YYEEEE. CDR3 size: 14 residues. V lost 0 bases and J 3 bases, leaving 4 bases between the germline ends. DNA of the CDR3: TGTGCCAGCAGCTTGGCTCTTGGGGCCAACGTCCTGACTTTC. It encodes CASSLALGANVLTF.

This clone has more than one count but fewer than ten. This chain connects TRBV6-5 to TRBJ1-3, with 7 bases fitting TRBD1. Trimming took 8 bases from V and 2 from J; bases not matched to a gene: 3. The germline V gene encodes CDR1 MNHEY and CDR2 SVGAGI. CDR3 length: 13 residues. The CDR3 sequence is CASYQGAGNTIYF. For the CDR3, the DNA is TGTGCCAGCTATCAGGGGGCTGGAAACACCATATATTTT.

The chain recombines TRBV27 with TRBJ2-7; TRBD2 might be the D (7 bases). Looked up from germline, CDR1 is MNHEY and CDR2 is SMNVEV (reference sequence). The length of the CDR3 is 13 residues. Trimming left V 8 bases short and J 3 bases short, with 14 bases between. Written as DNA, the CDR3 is TGTGCCAGCGCCCGGGGGGCATTCTACGAGCAGTACTTC. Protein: CASARGAFYEQYF.

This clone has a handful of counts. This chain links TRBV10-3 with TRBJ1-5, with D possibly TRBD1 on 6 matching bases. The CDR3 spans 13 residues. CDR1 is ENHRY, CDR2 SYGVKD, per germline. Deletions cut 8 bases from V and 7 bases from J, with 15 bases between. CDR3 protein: CAIGDIWDQPQHF. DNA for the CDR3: TGTGCCATCGGGGACATCTGGGACCAGCCCCAGCATTTT.

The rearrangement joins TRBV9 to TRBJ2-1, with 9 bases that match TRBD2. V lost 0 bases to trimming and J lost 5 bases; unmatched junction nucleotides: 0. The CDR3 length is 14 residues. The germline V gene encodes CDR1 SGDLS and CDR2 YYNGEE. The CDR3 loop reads CASSVGLADNEQFF. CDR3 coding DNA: TGTGCCAGCAGCGTAGGACTAGCGGACAATGAGCAGTTCTTC.

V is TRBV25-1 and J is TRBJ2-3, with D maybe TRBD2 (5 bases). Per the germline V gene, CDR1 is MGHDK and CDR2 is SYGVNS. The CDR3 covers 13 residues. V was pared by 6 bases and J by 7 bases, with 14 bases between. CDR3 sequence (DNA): TGTGCCAGCAGCCCGGCCGGGGTTCATACGCAGTATTTT. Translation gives CASSPAGVHTQYF.

CDR3 nucleotide sequence: TGCGCCAGCAGTCCCTCCTCCGGGACTAGGGTCGCAGATACGCAGTATTTT. It translates to CASSPSSGTRVADTQYF. The rearrangement links TRBV10-1 to TRBJ2-3; TRBD2 matches at 8 bases. The ends lost 5 bases at V and 4 bases at J; junction bases unmatched: 14. CDR1 is WNHNN, CDR2 SYGVQD, per germline (reference sequence). This CDR3 region has 17 residues.

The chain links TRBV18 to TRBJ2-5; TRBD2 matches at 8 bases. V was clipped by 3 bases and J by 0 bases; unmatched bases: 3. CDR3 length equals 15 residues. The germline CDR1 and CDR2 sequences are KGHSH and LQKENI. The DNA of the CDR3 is TGTGCCAGCTCACCGGTAGCGGGAAACCAAGAGACCCAGTACTTC. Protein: CASSPVAGNQETQYF.

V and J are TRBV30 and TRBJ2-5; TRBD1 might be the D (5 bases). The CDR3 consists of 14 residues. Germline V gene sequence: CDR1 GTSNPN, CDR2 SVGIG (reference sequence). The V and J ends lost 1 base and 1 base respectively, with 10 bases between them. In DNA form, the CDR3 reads TGTGCCTGGAGTGAGGTCCAGGGCCAAGAGACCCAGTACTTC. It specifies CAWSEVQGQETQYF.

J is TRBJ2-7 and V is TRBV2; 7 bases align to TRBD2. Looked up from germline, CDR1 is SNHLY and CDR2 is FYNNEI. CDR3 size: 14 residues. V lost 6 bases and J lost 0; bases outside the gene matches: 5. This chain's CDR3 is CASRPGGNSYEQYF. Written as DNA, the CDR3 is TGTGCCAGCAGGCCCGGGGGGAACTCCTACGAGCAGTACTTC.

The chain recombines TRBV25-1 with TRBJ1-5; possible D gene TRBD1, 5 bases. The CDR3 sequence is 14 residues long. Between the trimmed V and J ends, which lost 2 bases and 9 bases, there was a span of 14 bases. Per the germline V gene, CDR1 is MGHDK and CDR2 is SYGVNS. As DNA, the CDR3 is TGTGCCAGCAGTGAAAGAAACAGGTTAGGGCCCCAGCATTTT. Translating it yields CASSERNRLGPQHF.

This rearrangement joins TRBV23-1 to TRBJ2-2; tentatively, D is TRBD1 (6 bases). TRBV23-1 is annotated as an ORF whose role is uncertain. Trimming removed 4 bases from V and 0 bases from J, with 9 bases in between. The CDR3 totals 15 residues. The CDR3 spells CASSPGHTNTGELFF. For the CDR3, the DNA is TGCGCCAGCAGTCCGGGACACACGAACACCGGGGAGCTGTTTTTT.

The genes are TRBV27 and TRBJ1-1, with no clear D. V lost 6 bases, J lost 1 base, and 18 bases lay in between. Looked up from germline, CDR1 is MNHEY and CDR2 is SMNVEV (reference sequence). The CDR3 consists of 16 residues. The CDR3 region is CASRPFRLVRNTEAFF. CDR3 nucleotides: TGTGCCAGCAGACCTTTCCGACTGGTTAGGAACACTGAAGCTTTCTTT.

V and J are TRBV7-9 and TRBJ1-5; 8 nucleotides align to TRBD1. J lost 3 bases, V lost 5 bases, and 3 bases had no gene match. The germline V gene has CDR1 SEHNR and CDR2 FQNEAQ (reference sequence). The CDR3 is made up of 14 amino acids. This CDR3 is CASSPTGDNQPQHF. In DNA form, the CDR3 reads TGTGCCAGCAGCCCGACAGGGGACAATCAGCCCCAGCATTTT.